This passage covers 11 T cell receptor beta chains from one sample sequenced in a study of T cells after yellow fever vaccination. TCRdb reprocessed the 5' RACE reads with MiXCR, giving one entry per CDR3 protein. The sample lists 90,000 to 130,000 distinct CDR3 sequences, roughly 8.4% occurring once. The sequenced sample was CD8+ T cells sorted from PBMCs, obtained 45 days after the yellow fever booster vaccination. The receptors shown here come from a man aged 25-45 years who received the YFV17D yellow fever vaccine.

This clonotype turned up a few times. CDR3 coding DNA: TGTGCCAGCAGTGAAACAGGACACTCCTACGAGCAGTACTTC. Translated, it gives CASSETGHSYEQYF. This rearrangement joins TRBV2 to TRBJ2-7; tentatively, D is TRBD1 (5 bases). Trimming left V 2 bases short and J 0 bases short, with 8 bases between. This CDR3 spans 14 amino acids. Germline loops: CDR1 SNHLY, CDR2 FYNNEI.

At least ten counts were recorded for this clonotype. Written as DNA, the CDR3 is TGCAGCGTTGAACCTTCCCCCTTACAGGGGAGGGTAGAGACCCAGTACTTC. Residues: CSVEPSPLQGRVETQYF. The chain employs TRBV29-1 and TRBJ2-5; either TRBD1 or TRBD2 may supply D (7 bases each). The germline CDR1 and CDR2 sequences are SQVTM and ANQGSEA. The CDR3 consists of 17 residues. Trimming stripped 2 bases from V and 4 bases from J, with 23 bases between.

This CDR3 is CASSSWTSGSRREQYF. The DNA for the CDR3 is TGTGCCAGCAGCTCCTGGACTAGCGGGAGTCGTCGCGAGCAGTACTTC. The chain is built from TRBV5-6 and TRBJ2-7, with 13 bases fitting TRBD2. The length of the CDR3 is 16 residues. Germline V gives CDR1 SGHDT, CDR2 YYEEEE. V lost 3 bases, J lost 6 bases, and 9 bases stayed unmatched.

V gene TRBV7-9 combines with J gene TRBJ1-5, with D tentatively TRBD1 (6 bases). V dropped 4 bases and J dropped 5 bases, with 18 bases sitting between them. Germline V CDR1 and CDR2: SEHNR, FQNEAQ (reference sequence). The CDR3 has 16 amino acids. The CDR3: CASSYYQGRGDQPQHF. The CDR3 nucleotides are TGTGCCAGCAGCTATTACCAGGGGAGGGGGGATCAGCCCCAGCATTTT. The variable domain in full, with the rest retrieved from reference TRBV7-9 and TRBJ1-5, is DTGVSQNPRHKITKRGQNVTFRCDPISEHNRLYWYRQTLGQGPEFLTYFQNEAQLEKSRLLSDRFSAERPKGSFSTLEIQRTEQGDSAMYLCASSYYQGRGDQPQHFGDGTRLSIL.

This clonotype showed up many times. The chain is built from TRBV7-6 and TRBJ2-3; D gene uncertain. Germline V gives CDR1 SGHVS, CDR2 FNYEAQ. CDR3 length: 14 amino acids. Trimming cost V 3 bases and J 0 bases, with 7 bases left between them. As DNA, the CDR3 is TGTGCCAGCAGCTTGGCACCTAGCACAGATACGCAGTATTTT. Translation gives CASSLAPSTDTQYF.

The chain is built from TRBV7-9 and TRBJ2-7; 9 bases map to TRBD1. The CDR3 has 15 residues. CDR1 and CDR2 from the germline V gene are SEHNR and FQNEAQ (reference sequence). J was trimmed by 4 bases and V by 2 bases; bases with no gene match: 6. Written as DNA, the CDR3 is TGTGCCAGCAGCTTATTCAGGACAGGGGAGTACGAGCAGTACTTC. Translated: CASSLFRTGEYEQYF.

This clonotype was picked up a small number of times. The J gene is TRBJ2-3, the V gene TRBV7-2; tentatively, D is TRBD2 (5 bases). The CDR3 runs 15 residues. With 5 bases removed from V and 4 bases from J, the gap between germline ends came to 16 bases. Germline lookup yields CDR1 SGHTA and CDR2 FQGNSA. Written as DNA, the CDR3 is TGTGCCAGCAGCCCCGGCCCCGGGGAGTCAGATACGCAGTATTTT. This gives the protein CASSPGPGESDTQYF.

This clonotype was seen many times. The chain uses TRBV5-1 and TRBJ2-2; TRBD2 matches at 11 bases. The CDR3 extends over 15 amino acids. The germline CDR1 and CDR2 sequences are SGHRS and YFSETQ. Germline trimming cut 4 bases from V and 6 bases from J; bases unmatched to any gene: 5. This chain's CDR3 is CASSMTSGKSGELFF. In nucleotides, the CDR3 is TGCGCCAGCAGCATGACTAGCGGGAAGTCCGGGGAGCTGTTTTTT.

At least ten counts were recorded for this clonotype. The chain joins TRBV9 to TRBJ2-3; 11 bases line up with TRBD2. V trimming: 3 bases; J trimming: 3 bases; junction bases outside the gene matches: 6. This CDR3 has 16 residues. The germline gives CDR1 SGDLS, CDR2 YYNGEE. The CDR3 nucleotides read TGTGCCAGCAGCGCAACTAGCGGGAGTTTTACAGATACGCAGTATTTT. It encodes CASSATSGSFTDTQYF.

The chain joins TRBV30 to TRBJ2-3; D possibly corresponds to TRBD2 (5 bases). Deletions cut 2 bases from V and 7 bases from J, with 16 bases between. The length of the CDR3 is 14 residues. CDR1 is GTSNPN, CDR2 SVGIG, per germline (reference sequence). CDR3 amino acids: CAWSTEAQAHTQYF. DNA of the CDR3: TGTGCCTGGAGTACGGAGGCCCAGGCCCATACGCAGTATTTT.

This clonotype was recorded a few times. The genes are TRBV7-8 and TRBJ2-6, with unresolved D. Per germline, CDR1 SGHVS and CDR2 FQNEAQ. The CDR3 has 16 residues. Trimming took 5 bases from V and 0 from J, leaving 11 bases between them. The CDR3 bases are TGTGCCAGCAGCCCCTCCGGGTTCTCTGGGGCCAACGTCCTGACTTTC. Its protein product is CASSPSGFSGANVLTF.